Sequencing of this T cell receptor beta chain was carried out in a study of radiotherapy plus CTLA-4 blockade in lung cancer. Notes on the study in general: Reports state that early shifts in blood T cell clones, with interferon-beta, best predicted response.

The germline V gene has CDR1 SQVTM and CDR2 ANQGSEA. This CDR3 region has 13 residues. The V end was cut by 7 bases, the J end by 6 bases, with 18 bases between. This clone counts as medium-sized (0.01 to 0.1%). Antigen unknown. Profiled with immunoSEQ multiplex PCR; TCRdb holds only in-frame clones, not every one. This sample carries about 60,000 clones, 60% to 80% of them seen once, and the ten largest clones take around 3%. This TCR was sampled from a human donor with non-small cell lung cancer who had a complete response to radiotherapy plus ipilimumab. The chain recombines TRBV29-1 with TRBJ1-2, with D tentatively TRBD1 (5 bases). Specimen: peripheral blood, collected from a patient treated with radiotherapy plus ipilimumab. The CDR3 DNA follows: TGCAGCGCGGGCCCCCAGGGTTTTCATGGCTACACCTTC. Its translation is CSAGPQGFHGYTF.